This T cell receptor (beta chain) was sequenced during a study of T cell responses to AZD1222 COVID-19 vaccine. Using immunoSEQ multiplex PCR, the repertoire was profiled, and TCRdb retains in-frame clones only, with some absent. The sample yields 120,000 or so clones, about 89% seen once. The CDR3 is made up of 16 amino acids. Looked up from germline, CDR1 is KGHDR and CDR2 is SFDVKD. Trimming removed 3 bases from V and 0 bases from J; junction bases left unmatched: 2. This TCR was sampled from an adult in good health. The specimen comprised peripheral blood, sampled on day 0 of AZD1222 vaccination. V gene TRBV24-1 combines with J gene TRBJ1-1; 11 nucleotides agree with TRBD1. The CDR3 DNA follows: TGTGCCACCAGTGATCAGGGACAGGGGGTGAACACTGAAGCTTTCTTT. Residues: CATSDQGQGVNTEAFF.